This T cell receptor (beta chain) was recorded in a study of OX40 agonist ivuxolimab in advanced cancers. CDR3 length equals 14 residues. Germline loops: CDR1 SGHRS, CDR2 YFSETQ. V trimming: 2 bases; J trimming: 3 bases; junction bases outside the gene matches: 5. Patients with autoimmune history or systemic immunosuppression were excluded. TCRdb keeps only in-frame clones here, not all; method: immunoSEQ multiplex PCR. The sample has around 24,000 clones, around four fifths seen once; the top ten hold about 25%. This chain connects TRBV5-1 to TRBJ2-7, with 7 bases that match TRBD2. The sequence was obtained from an adult with an advanced solid tumor such as melanoma, head and neck, liver or kidney cancer. The sequenced sample was CD4+ or CD8+ T cells sorted from blood, obtained in a trial of the OX40 agonist ivuxolimab. CDR3 residues: CASSLSGDYYEQYF. The CDR3 DNA follows: TGCGCCAGCAGCTTATCCGGGGACTACTACGAGCAGTACTTC.